The 17 T cell receptor beta chains below were found in one sample sequenced in a study of vaccination effects on CD4 cells after COVID-19. These receptors' antigens are unknown. ViraFEST assay sequencing came after antigen-specific CD4+ T cells were expanded with viral peptide pools. The culture ran for 9 to 11 days, and then CD4+ T cells were isolated. People in the vaccine group had not been infected with SARS-CoV-2 before, and their nucleocapsid antibodies were negative. Here immunoSEQ multiplex PCR was the method, and the copy in TCRdb shows in-frame clones only, minus some. The sample has approximately 50,000 clones; just under 80% are singletons. This specimen was CD4+ T cells from PBMCs cultured with HCoV-OC43 spike peptides, taken before COVID-19 vaccination. Subset: HCoV-OC43 spike overlapping peptide pool stimulation. The receptors stem from a human donor who received a COVID-19 vaccine.

This clone turned up a few times. The V call is TRBV10-1, the J call TRBJ2-1; D might be TRBD1 (6 bases). V was trimmed by 0 bases and J by 4 bases, leaving 13 bases between them. Germline CDR1 and CDR2: WNHNN and SYGVQD (reference sequence). The CDR3 totals 16 residues. The CDR3 DNA reads TGCGCCAGCAGTGAGTCGATCGGGACACATTACAATGAGCAGTTCTTC. Its translation is CASSESIGTHYNEQFF.

The chain has TRBV4-1 and TRBJ1-2; a possible D gene is TRBD1 (5 bases). Germline assignment: CDR1 MGHRA and CDR2 YSYEKL. V was cut by 4 bases and J by 8 bases, with 17 bases left in between. The CDR3 has 14 residues. The DNA for the CDR3 is TGCGCCAGCAGCCGCCAGGGAATCTCGCAGGGCTACACCTTC. Translating gives CASSRQGISQGYTF.

The V gene is TRBV9, the J gene TRBJ2-5, with 13 bases identical to TRBD2. The V and J ends lost 3 bases and 1 base, in that order; junction bases with no gene match: 0. The CDR3 contains 15 residues. Germline loops: CDR1 SGDLS, CDR2 YYNGEE. The CDR3 nucleotides are TGTGCCAGCAGCGGACTAGCGGGGGGCCAAGAGACCCAGTACTTC. It encodes CASSGLAGGQETQYF.

The chain recombines TRBV29-1 with TRBJ2-5; the match to TRBD1 covers 9 bases. Germline V gene sequence: CDR1 SQVTM, CDR2 ANQGSEA. The CDR3 extends over 11 amino acids. The junction had 1 base not matched to a gene; V was cut back by 6 bases and J by 5 bases. In DNA, the CDR3 is TGCAGCGTGACAGGGGGGGAGACCCAGTACTTC. Translation: CSVTGGETQYF.

The chain has TRBV28 and TRBJ1-4, with D unresolved. Looked up from germline, CDR1 is MDHEN and CDR2 is SYDVKM. V lost 2 bases to trimming and J lost 12 bases, with 10 bases between them. This CDR3 comprises 12 residues. The CDR3 DNA is TGTGCCAGCAGTTTAAGAGGGCAGGAACTGTTTTTT. This codes for CASSLRGQELFF.

This clone was seen a handful of times. The chain couples TRBV30 to TRBJ1-1, with unresolved D. The CDR3 extends over 14 amino acids. V was cut by 8 bases and J by 2 bases, with 18 bases left in between. Germline V CDR1 and CDR2: GTSNPN, SVGIG (reference sequence). CDR3 nucleotide sequence: TGTGCCCTGGAACGGCAGGCGGTAAACACTGAAGCTTTCTTT. Its protein is CALERQAVNTEAFF.

This clone has only a few counts. The chain uses TRBV7-6 and TRBJ1-6, with 7 bases fitting TRBD1. Unmatched junction bases numbered 2, after V lost 7 bases and J lost 5 bases. This CDR3 has 13 amino acids. Germline V lookup: CDR1 SGHVS, CDR2 FNYEAQ. The CDR3, as DNA: TGTGCCAGCAAGACAGGGAATAATTCACCCCTCCACTTT. The encoded protein is CASKTGNNSPLHF.

The rearrangement joins TRBV30 to TRBJ2-5; 7 nucleotides align to TRBD1. The ends lost 5 bases at V and 4 bases at J; junction bases unmatched: 7. This CDR3 comprises 13 residues. Germline V gene data show CDR1 as GTSNPN and CDR2 as SVGIG (reference sequence). CDR3 coding DNA: TGTGCCTGGGACCGGACAGGTAGAGAGACCCAGTACTTC. Translation gives CAWDRTGRETQYF.

The rearrangement links TRBV5-6 to TRBJ1-6; 7 bases fit TRBD1. J lost 7 bases, V lost 1 base, and 17 bases had no gene match. The CDR3 has 19 residues. Germline V CDR1 and CDR2: SGHDT, YYEEEE. CDR3 DNA sequence: TGTGCCAGCAGCTTGCTGGTGTCGCCGGGACAGTTAGGGAATTCACCCCTCCACTTT. Translated, it gives CASSLLVSPGQLGNSPLHF.

V and J are TRBV14 and TRBJ1-6, with D perhaps TRBD1 (5 bases). V was trimmed by 3 bases and J by 5 bases, leaving 11 bases between them. The CDR3 runs to 15 residues. CDR1 is SGHDN and CDR2 is FVKESK in the germline V gene. As DNA, the CDR3 is TGTGCCAGCAGCCACGGGGGAACCAATAATTCACCCCTCCACTTT. Translating it yields CASSHGGTNNSPLHF.

The rearrangement joins TRBV2 to TRBJ2-7, with 11 nucleotides matching TRBD1. Germline CDR1 is SNHLY and CDR2 is FYNNEI. V lost 8 bases to trimming and J lost 3 bases; unmatched junction nucleotides: 6. There are 14 residues in the CDR3. The CDR3 DNA sequence: TGTGCCAGCGGCGGACAGGGGGCTCTCTACGAGCAGTACGTC. It is translated as CASGGQGALYEQYV.

The rearrangement links TRBV29-1 to TRBJ2-1, with 7 bases lining up with TRBD2. CDR1 is SQVTM and CDR2 is ANQGSEA in the germline V gene. V was pared by 6 bases and J by 7 bases, with 6 bases of the junction left unmatched. The CDR3 loop spans 12 amino acids. CDR3 sequence reads: CSVVDGGNEQFF. CDR3 coding DNA: TGCAGCGTGGTGGACGGGGGGAATGAGCAGTTCTTC.

The chain combines TRBV29-1 with TRBJ1-2; D is possibly TRBD1 (6 bases). The V gene's germline CDR1 is SQVTM and CDR2 ANQGSEA. The CDR3 spans 12 residues. Deletions cut 6 bases from V and 4 bases from J, with 12 bases between. CDR3 sequence: CSVMGTSYGYTF. For the CDR3, the DNA is TGCAGCGTAATGGGGACAAGCTATGGCTACACCTTC. Based on the CDR3 plus reference TRBV29-1 and TRBJ1-2, the full variable domain is SAVISQKPSRDICQRGTSLTIQCQVDSQVTMMFWYRQQPGQSLTLIATANQGSEATYESGFVIDKFPISRPNLTFSTLTVSNMSPEDSSIYLCSVMGTSYGYTFGSGTRLTVV.

This chain links TRBV3-1 (or the pseudogene TRBV3-2) with TRBJ1-1; TRBD1 agrees at 9 bases. Trimming removed 1 base from V and 6 bases from J; junction bases left unmatched: 6. Per the germline V gene, CDR1 is LGHDT and CDR2 is YNNKEL (reference sequence). CDR3 size: 15 residues. The CDR3 loop reads CASSQGYRGLAEAFF. CDR3 nucleotides: TGTGCCAGCAGCCAAGGTTACAGGGGGCTCGCTGAAGCTTTCTTT.

The chain uses TRBV7-8 and TRBJ2-4, with D perhaps matching TRBD2 (6 bases). The germline V and J ends were trimmed by 5 bases and 3 bases, with 20 bases remaining between them. The CDR3 length is 17 residues. Germline CDR1 and CDR2: SGHVS and FQNEAQ. CDR3 DNA sequence: TGTGCCAGCAGCCCCGGCCGGAGGGGAGTTGGCAAAAACATTCAGTACTTC. It yields the protein CASSPGRRGVGKNIQYF.

The rearrangement links TRBV29-1 to TRBJ1-1, with 7 bases fitting TRBD1. CDR1 and CDR2 (germline): SQVTM, ANQGSEA. The CDR3 totals 13 residues. Trimming at V came to 5 bases and at J to 1 base, leaving 4 bases not matched to a gene. CDR3 DNA: TGCAGCGTTATCAGGGGGTCGAACACTGAAGCTTTCTTT. Encoded protein: CSVIRGSNTEAFF.

The V gene is TRBV7-2, the J gene TRBJ2-1; D may correspond to TRBD1 or TRBD2 (5 bases each). Germline V gene sequence: CDR1 SGHTA, CDR2 FQGNSA. V was clipped by 3 bases and J by 2 bases, with 14 bases between them. CDR3 length: 16 residues. Here the CDR3 DNA reads TGTGCCAGCAGCTTTGCTGGGGGTTTTACCTACAATGAGCAGTTCTTC. It is translated as CASSFAGGFTYNEQFF.